This T cell receptor (beta chain) was observed in a study of blood T cell repertoires in COVID-19. Background on the study: Sites in the United States, Italy and Spain provided acute and convalescent COVID-19 samples. The analysed material was cDNA or gDNA that came from T cells, B-cell-depleted T cells, or PBMCs.

Original methodology: Reference gene primers were amplified, and this amplification served to estimate nucleated cell counts. Assay used: immunoSEQ multiplex PCR; TCRdb lists only in-frame clones, some missing. D and trimming were read from the DNA, whereas the V and J calls and clone size are those reported in that table. The sample contains more than 200,000 clones, 65% to 80% of which appear only once. CDR1 is DFQATT, CDR2 SNEGSKA, per germline (reference sequence). CDR3 length equals 11 residues. The V and J ends lost 3 bases and 6 bases respectively, with 8 bases between them. A few counts support this clone.

The receptor was derived from a woman aged 40 to 50 with active or convalescent COVID-19. Sequencing was done on a sample of peripheral blood. J is TRBJ1-2 and V is TRBV20-1, with D tentatively TRBD1 (6 bases). The CDR3, as DNA: TGCAGTGCTAGTCCAGGGGATGGCTACACCTTC. It specifies CSASPGDGYTF.